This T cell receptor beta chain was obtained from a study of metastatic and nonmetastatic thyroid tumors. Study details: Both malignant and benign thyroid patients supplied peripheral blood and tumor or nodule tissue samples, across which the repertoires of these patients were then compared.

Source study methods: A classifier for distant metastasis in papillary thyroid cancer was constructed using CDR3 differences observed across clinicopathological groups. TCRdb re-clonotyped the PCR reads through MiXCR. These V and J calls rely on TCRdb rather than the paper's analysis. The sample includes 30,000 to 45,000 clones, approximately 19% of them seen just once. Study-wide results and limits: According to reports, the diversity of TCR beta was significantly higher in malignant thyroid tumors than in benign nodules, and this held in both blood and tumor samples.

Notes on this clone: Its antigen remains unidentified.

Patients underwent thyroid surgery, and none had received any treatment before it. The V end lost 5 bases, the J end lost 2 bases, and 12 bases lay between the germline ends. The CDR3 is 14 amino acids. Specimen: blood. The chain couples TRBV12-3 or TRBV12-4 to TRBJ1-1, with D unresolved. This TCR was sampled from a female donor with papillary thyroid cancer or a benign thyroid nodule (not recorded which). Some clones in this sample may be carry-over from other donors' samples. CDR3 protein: CASSPFLGNTEAFF. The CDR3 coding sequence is TGTGCCAGCAGTCCCTTTTTAGGAAACACTGAAGCTTTCTTT.